This TCR beta chain was sequenced for a study of T cell repertoires in cytomegalovirus infection (dated by TCRdb to the late 2010s). Turning to the overall study: Recently identified HLA-C-restricted CMV epitopes, whose presentation resists viral immunomodulation, were targeted by peptide stimulations together with well-studied HLA-B-restricted epitopes. The HLA type of each donor mattered for the analysis, because public TCR beta signatures pointed to carriage of CMV infection along with the matching HLA type.

This clonotype has a handful of counts. No cognate antigen has been identified for it. No much larger clone exists at a distance of one base, and base qualities are not known. The label giving this sample's treatment or condition can be read as: in vitro stimulation with specific CMV peptide epitopes to enrich CMV-specific T cells. For sequencing, an Illumina HiSeq 1500 was employed. The public reads were reanalyzed by TCRdb: fastp trimming at Q25, MiXCR alignment, in-frame beta chains only. Rows with one shared CDR3 protein collapse into an entry with the most common genes and DNA. This sample has 680,000 or so distinct CDR3 sequences in its table, and roughly 33% of those were observed once. Of the sample, 18% is held by the ten largest clones. From the germline V gene (reference sequence), CDR1 is SEHNR and CDR2 is FQNEAQ. At the junction V is shortened by 5 bases and J by 5 bases, with 15 bases in between. Counted from cysteine to phenylalanine, this CDR3 has 14 amino acids. Only the CDR3 DNA stays, 42 bases, in frame from base 1.

The investigation overall reported the following: Carriers of CMV infection plus the relevant HLA type were discriminated by the cumulative frequency of public TCR beta family members in the study cohort and in an independent approximately 340-donor cohort. In the ex vivo response, HLA-C-restricted CMV-specific TCR beta clonotypes were dominant, and in two of eight donors the single most frequent clonotype came from this HLA-C-restricted group.

The source material was cultured PBMCs, sampled from culture after CMV antigen stimulation. The chain couples TRBV7-9 to TRBJ1-1; the D gene remains uncertain. This TCR derives from a human donor in good health (CMV status not recorded). Some clones in this sample may be carry-over from other donors' samples. For the CDR3, the sequence is CASSQDPMATEAFF. The nucleotide sequence is given as TGTGCCAGCAGCCAAGACCCGATGGCGACTGAAGCTTTCTTT.